This T cell receptor (beta chain) was retrieved from a study of blood T cell repertoires in COVID-19. Study summary: The United States, Italy and Spain were the sources of the acute and convalescent COVID-19 samples. In each case, the material was cDNA or gDNA derived from T cells, B-cell-depleted T cells, or PBMCs.

In the 2 weeks before study entry, exposed participants met a COVID-19 case, which was PCR-confirmed or clinician-diagnosed. CDR3 length: 15 residues. The germline CDR1 and CDR2 sequences are SGHTA and FQGTGA. J lost 8 bases, V lost 3 bases, and 7 bases had no gene match. Under the authors' procedure: Amplification of reference gene primers provided the estimated nucleated cell counts. Sequenced by immunoSEQ multiplex PCR; TCRdb stores in-frame clones only, minus some. The DNA gave D and trimming, while V, J and clone size come from that table. The sample lists fewer than 250,000 clones; about 87% were seen once.

The chain links TRBV7-3 to TRBJ1-6; TRBD1 matches at 7 bases. The sample comprised PBMCs or T cells enriched from blood (not recorded which). The sequence was obtained from a man aged 45-60 years who had been exposed to COVID-19. CDR3 sequence (DNA): TGTGCCAGCAGCTTCGGGACAGATTATGATTCACCCCTCCACTTT. Its translation: CASSFGTDYDSPLHF. The variable domain in full, completed from reference TRBV7-3 and TRBJ1-6, reads GAGVSQTPSNKVTEKGKYVELRCDPISGHTALYWYRQSLGQGPEFLIYFQGTGAADDSGLPNDRFFAVRPEGSVSTLKIQRTERGDSAVYLCASSFGTDYDSPLHFGNGTRLTVT.